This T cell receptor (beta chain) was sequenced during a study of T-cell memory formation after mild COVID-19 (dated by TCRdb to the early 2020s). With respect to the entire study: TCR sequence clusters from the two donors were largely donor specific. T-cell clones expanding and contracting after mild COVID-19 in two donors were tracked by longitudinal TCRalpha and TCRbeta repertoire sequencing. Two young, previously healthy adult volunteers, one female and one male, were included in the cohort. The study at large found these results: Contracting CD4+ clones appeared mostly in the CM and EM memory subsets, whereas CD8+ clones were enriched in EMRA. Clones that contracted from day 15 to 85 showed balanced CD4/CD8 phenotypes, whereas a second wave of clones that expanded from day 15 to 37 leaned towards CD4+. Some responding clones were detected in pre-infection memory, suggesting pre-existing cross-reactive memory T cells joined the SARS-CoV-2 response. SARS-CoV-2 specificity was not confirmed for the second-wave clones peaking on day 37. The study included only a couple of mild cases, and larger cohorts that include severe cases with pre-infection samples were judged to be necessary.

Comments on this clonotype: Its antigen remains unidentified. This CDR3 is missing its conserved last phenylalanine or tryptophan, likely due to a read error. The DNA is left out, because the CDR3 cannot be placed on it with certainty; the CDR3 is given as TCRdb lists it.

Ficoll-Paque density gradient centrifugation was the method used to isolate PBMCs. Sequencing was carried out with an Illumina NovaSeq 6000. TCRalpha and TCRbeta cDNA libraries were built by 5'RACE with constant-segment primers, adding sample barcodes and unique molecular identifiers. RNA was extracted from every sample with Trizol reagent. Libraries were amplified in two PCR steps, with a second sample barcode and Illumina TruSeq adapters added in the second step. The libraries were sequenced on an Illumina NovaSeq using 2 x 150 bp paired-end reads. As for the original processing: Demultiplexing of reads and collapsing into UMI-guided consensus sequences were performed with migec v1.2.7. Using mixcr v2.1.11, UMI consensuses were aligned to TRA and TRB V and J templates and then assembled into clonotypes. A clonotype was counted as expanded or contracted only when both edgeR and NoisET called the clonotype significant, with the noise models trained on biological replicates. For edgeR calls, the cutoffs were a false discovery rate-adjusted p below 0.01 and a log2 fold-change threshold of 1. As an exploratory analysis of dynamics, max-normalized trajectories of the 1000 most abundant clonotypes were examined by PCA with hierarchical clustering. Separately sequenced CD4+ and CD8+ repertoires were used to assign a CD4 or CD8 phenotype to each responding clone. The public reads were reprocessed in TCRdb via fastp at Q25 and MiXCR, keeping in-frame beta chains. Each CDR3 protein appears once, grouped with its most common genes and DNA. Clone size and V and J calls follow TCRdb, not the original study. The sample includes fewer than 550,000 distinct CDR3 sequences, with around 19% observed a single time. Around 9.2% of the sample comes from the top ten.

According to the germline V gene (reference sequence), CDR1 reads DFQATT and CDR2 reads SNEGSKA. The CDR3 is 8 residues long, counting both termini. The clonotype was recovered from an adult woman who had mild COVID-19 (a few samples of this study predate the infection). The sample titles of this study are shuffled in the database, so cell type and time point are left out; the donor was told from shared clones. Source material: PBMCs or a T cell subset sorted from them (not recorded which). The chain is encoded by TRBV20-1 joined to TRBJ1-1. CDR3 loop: CSASYTGG.